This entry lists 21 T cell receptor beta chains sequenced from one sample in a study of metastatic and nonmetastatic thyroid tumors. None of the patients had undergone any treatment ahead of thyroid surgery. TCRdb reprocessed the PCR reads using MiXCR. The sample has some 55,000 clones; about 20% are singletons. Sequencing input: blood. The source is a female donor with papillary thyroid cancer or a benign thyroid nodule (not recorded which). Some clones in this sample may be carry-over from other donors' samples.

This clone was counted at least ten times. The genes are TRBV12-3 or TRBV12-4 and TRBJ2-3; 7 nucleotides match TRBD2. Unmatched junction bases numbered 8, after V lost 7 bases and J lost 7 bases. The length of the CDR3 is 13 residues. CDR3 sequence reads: CASMLWRENTQYF. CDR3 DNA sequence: TGTGCCAGCATGTTATGGCGGGAGAATACGCAGTATTTT.

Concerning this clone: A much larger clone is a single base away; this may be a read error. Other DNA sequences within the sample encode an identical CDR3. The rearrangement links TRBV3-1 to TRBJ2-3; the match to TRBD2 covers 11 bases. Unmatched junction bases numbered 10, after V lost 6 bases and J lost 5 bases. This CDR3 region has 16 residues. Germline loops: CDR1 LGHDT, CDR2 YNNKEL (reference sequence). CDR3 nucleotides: TGTGCCAGCAGTCAGATAGCGGGAGGGCCAGGAGATACGCAGTATTTT. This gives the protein CASSQIAGGPGDTQYF.

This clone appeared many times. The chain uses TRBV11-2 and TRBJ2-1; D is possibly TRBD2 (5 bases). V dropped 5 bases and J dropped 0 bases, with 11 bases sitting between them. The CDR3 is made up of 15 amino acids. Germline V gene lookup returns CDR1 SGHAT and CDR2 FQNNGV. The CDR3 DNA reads TGTGCCAGCAGCCCTGGCGGGCCCTCCTACAATGAGCAGTTCTTC. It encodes CASSPGGPSYNEQFF. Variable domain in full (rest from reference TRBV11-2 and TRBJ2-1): EAGVAQSPRYKIIEKRQSVAFWCNPISGHATLYWYQQILGQGPKLLIQFQNNGVVDDSQLPKDRFSAERLKGVDSTLKIQPAKLEDSAVYLCASSPGGPSYNEQFFGPGTRLTVL.

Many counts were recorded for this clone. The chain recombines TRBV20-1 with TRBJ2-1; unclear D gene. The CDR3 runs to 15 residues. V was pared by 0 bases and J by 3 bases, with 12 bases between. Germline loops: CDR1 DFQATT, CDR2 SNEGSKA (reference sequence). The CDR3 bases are TGCAGTGCTAGAGATTTTGAAACAGACTACAATGAGCAGTTCTTC. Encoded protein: CSARDFETDYNEQFF.

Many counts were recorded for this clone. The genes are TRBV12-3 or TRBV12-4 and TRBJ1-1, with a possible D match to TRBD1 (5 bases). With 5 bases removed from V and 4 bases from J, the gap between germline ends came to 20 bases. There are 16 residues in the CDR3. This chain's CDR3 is CASSPFWGRRVTEAFF. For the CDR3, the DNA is TGTGCCAGCAGTCCATTTTGGGGCCGCCGAGTCACTGAAGCTTTCTTT.

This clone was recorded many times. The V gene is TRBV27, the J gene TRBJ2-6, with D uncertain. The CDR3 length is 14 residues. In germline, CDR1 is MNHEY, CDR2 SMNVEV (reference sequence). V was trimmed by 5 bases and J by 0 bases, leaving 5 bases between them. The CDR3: CASSRYSGANVLTF. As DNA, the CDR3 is TGTGCCAGCAGTCGCTACTCTGGGGCCAACGTCCTGACTTTC.

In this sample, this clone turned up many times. The CDR3 DNA sequence: TGCAGTGCTAGAGATGTGGCAGGGTCTAGGTACGGCTACACCTTC. This encodes CSARDVAGSRYGYTF. The chain employs TRBV20-1 and TRBJ1-2; TRBD1 is a possible D gene (5 bases). This CDR3 contains 15 residues. V dropped 0 bases and J dropped 8 bases, with 19 bases sitting between them. Germline-derived CDR1 and CDR2 are DFQATT and SNEGSKA (reference sequence).

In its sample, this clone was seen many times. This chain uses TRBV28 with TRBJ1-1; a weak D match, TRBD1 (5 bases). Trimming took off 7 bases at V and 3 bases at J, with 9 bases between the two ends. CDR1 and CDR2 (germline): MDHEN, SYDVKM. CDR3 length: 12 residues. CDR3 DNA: TGTGCCAGCAAGTGGGGGGACACTGAAGCTTTCTTT. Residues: CASKWGDTEAFF.

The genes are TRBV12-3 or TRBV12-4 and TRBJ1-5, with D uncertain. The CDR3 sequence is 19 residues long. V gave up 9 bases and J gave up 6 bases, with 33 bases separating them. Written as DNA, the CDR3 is TGTGCCAGTGCGGTGGTTCTAACGCTTTCTTTCCGCTATAGTCAGCCCCAGCATTTT. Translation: CASAVVLTLSFRYSQPQHF.

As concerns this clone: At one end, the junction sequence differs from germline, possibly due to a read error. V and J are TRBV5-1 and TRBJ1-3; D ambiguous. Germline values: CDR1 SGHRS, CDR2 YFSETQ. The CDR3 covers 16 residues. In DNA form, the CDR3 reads TGCGCCAGCAGCACGGCCCCGCGAGGCGCTGGAGACACCATATATTTT. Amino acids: CASSTAPRGAGDTIYF.

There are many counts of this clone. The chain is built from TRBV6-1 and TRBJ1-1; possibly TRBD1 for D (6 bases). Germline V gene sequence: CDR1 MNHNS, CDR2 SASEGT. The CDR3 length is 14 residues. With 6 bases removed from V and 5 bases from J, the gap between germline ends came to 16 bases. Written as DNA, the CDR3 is TGTGCCAGCAGCAACTCTCAGGGGCGGACTGAAGCTTTCTTT. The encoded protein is CASSNSQGRTEAFF.

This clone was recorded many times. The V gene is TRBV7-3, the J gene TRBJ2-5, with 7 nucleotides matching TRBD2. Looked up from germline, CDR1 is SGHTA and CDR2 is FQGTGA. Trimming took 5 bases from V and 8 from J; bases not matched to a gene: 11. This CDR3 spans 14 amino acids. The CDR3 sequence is CASSAQSGTTTQYF. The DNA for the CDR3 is TGTGCCAGCAGCGCGCAATCAGGGACTACAACCCAGTACTTC.

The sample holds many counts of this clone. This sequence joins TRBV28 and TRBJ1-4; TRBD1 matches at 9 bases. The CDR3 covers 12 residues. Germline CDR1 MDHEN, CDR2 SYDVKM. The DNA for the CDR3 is TGTGCGGAGGGACAGGGTAATGAAAAACTGTTTTTT. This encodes CAEGQGNEKLFF.

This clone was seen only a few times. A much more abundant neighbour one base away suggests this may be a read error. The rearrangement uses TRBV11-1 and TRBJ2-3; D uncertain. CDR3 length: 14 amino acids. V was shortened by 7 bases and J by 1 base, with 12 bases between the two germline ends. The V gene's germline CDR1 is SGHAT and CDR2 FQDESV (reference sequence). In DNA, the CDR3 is TGTGCCAGCATCCCCCTTCCAGGCACAGATACGCAGTATTTT. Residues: CASIPLPGTDTQYF.

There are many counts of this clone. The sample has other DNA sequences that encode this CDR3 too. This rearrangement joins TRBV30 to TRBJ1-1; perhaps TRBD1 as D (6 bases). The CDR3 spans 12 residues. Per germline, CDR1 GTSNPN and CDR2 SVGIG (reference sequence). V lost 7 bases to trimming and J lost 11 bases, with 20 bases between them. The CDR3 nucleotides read TGTGCCTTCAACAGGGAGCTTCAAGCGGCTTTCTTT. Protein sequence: CAFNRELQAAFF.

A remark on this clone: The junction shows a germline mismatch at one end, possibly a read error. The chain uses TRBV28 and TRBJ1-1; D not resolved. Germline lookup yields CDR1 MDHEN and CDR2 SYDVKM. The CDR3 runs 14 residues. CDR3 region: CAISLGCWGTEAFF. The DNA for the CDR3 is TGTGCCATCAGTTTGGGGTGTTGGGGCACTGAAGCTTTCTTT.

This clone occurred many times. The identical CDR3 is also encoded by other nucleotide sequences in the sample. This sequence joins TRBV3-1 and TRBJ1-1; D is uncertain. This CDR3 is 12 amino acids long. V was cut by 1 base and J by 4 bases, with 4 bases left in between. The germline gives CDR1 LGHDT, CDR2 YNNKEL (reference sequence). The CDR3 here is CASSQGVTEAFF. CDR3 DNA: TGTGCCAGCAGCCAAGGGGTCACTGAAGCTTTCTTT. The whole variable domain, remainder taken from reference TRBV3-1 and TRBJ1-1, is DTAVSQTPKYLVTQMGNDKSIKCEQNLGHDTMYWYKQDSKKFLKIMFSYNNKELIINETVPNRFSPKSPDKAHLNLHINSLELGDSAVYFCASSQGVTEAFFGQGTRLTVV.

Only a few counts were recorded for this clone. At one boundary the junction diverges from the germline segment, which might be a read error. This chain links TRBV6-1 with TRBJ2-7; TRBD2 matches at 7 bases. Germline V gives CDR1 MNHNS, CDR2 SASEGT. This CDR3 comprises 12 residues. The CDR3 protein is CVSQRDSYEQYF. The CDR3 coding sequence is TGTGTCAGCCAGCGGGACTCCTACGAGCAGTACTTC.

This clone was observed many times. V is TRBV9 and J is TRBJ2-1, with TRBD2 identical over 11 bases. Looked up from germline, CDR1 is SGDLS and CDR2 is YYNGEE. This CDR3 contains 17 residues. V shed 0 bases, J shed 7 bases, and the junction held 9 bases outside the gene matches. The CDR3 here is CASSVVSSGRARNEQFF. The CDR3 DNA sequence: TGTGCCAGCAGCGTAGTTAGTAGCGGGAGGGCCAGGAATGAGCAGTTCTTC.

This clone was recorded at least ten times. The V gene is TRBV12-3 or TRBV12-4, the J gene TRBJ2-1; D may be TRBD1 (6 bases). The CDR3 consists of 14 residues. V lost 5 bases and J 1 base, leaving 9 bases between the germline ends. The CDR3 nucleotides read TGTGCCAGCAGTCCTGGACAGTCCTACAATGAGCAGTTCTTC. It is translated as CASSPGQSYNEQFF.

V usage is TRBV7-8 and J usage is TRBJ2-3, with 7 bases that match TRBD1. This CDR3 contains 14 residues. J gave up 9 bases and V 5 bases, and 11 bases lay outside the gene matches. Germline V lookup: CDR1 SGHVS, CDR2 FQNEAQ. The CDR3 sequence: CASSQRTGKETQYF. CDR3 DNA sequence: TGTGCCAGCAGCCAACGGACAGGCAAAGAGACGCAGTATTTT.